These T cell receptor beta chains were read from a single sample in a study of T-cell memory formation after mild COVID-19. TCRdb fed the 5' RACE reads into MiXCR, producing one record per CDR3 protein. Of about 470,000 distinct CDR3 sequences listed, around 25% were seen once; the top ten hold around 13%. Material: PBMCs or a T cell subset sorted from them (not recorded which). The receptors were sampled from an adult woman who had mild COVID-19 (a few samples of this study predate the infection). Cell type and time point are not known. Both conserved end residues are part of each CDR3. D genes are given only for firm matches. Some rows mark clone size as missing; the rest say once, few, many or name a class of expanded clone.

CDR3aa: CASSSGGWPKPHIDEQFF
CDR3nt: TGTGCCAGCAGTTCGGGCGGCTGGCCCAAACCTCACATTGATGAGCAGTTCTTC
v_gene: TRBV27
j_gene: TRBJ2-1
d_gene: -
abundance: -

CDR3aa: CASSLPFNGGDSNQPQHF
CDR3nt: TGTGCCAGCAGCTTACCGTTCAATGGGGGTGATAGCAATCAGCCCCAGCATTTT
v_gene: TRBV7-8
j_gene: TRBJ1-5
d_gene: -
abundance: few

CDR3aa: CSAAGTSLYNEQFF
CDR3nt: TGCAGTGCTGCCGGGACTAGCCTATACAATGAGCAGTTCTTC
v_gene: TRBV20-1
j_gene: TRBJ2-1
d_gene: TRBD2
abundance: few

CDR3aa: CATLEGQPYEQYF
CDR3nt: TGCGCCACCCTAGAGGGACAGCCCTACGAGCAGTACTTC
v_gene: TRBV10-2
j_gene: TRBJ2-7
d_gene: TRBD1
abundance: -

CDR3aa: CASSLYSAGESSYEQYF
CDR3nt: TGTGCCAGCAGTTTGTATTCAGCTGGGGAGAGCTCCTACGAGCAGTACTTC
v_gene: TRBV12-3/TRBV12-4
j_gene: TRBJ2-7
d_gene: -
abundance: few

CDR3aa: CASSLAAALSEAFF
CDR3nt: TGTGCCAGCAGCTTGGCCGCAGCTCTCTCTGAAGCTTTCTTT
v_gene: TRBV5-5
j_gene: TRBJ1-1
d_gene: -
abundance: -

CDR3aa: CASFPGTEHNEQFF
CDR3nt: TGTGCCAGCTTCCCCGGGACCGAACACAATGAGCAGTTCTTC
v_gene: TRBV18
j_gene: TRBJ2-1
d_gene: -
abundance: -

CDR3aa: CATSDFGGNNEQFF
CDR3nt: TGTGCCACCAGTGATTTCGGGGGAAACAATGAGCAGTTCTTC
v_gene: TRBV24-1
j_gene: TRBJ2-1
d_gene: -
abundance: -

CDR3aa: CAIRTGQGETQYF
CDR3nt: TGTGCCATCAGAACCGGACAGGGAGAGACCCAGTACTTC
v_gene: TRBV10-3
j_gene: TRBJ2-5
d_gene: TRBD1
abundance: few

CDR3aa: CSAGRMIMYF
CDR3nt: TGCAGTGCTGGACGAATGATTATGTACTTT
v_gene: TRBV20-1
j_gene: TRBJ1-1
d_gene: -
abundance: -

CDR3aa: CSAQRGSEQFF
CDR3nt: TGCAGTGCCCAAAGGGGGAGTGAGCAGTTCTTC
v_gene: TRBV20-1
j_gene: TRBJ2-1
d_gene: -
abundance: -

CDR3aa: CASSRLAGALGDEQFF
CDR3nt: TGTGCCAGCAGTCGACTAGCGGGAGCCTTGGGGGATGAGCAGTTCTTC
v_gene: TRBV6-5
j_gene: TRBJ2-1
d_gene: TRBD2
abundance: -

CDR3aa: CASSLGDRGLEAFF
CDR3nt: TGCGCCAGCAGCTTGGGGGACAGGGGACTTGAAGCTTTCTTT
v_gene: TRBV5-1
j_gene: TRBJ1-1
d_gene: TRBD1
abundance: -

CDR3aa: CASSSRGVTYEQYF
CDR3nt: TGTGCCAGCAGTTCTCGCGGGGTAACCTACGAGCAGTACTTC
v_gene: TRBV6-2/TRBV6-3
j_gene: TRBJ2-7
d_gene: -
abundance: -

CDR3aa: CASSQMGNTIYF
CDR3nt: TGTGCCAGCAGCCAGATGGGAAACACCATATATTTT
v_gene: TRBV7-6
j_gene: TRBJ1-3
d_gene: -
abundance: few

CDR3aa: CASSQGTGTSSGANVLTF
CDR3nt: TGCGCCAGCAGCCAAGGGACAGGTACAAGCTCTGGGGCCAACGTCCTGACTTTC
v_gene: TRBV4-1
j_gene: TRBJ2-6
d_gene: TRBD1
abundance: -

CDR3aa: CASSFGTAMNTEAFF
CDR3nt: TGTGCCAGCAGCTTCGGGACAGCCATGAACACTGAAGCTTTCTTT
v_gene: TRBV5-6
j_gene: TRBJ1-1
d_gene: TRBD1
abundance: -